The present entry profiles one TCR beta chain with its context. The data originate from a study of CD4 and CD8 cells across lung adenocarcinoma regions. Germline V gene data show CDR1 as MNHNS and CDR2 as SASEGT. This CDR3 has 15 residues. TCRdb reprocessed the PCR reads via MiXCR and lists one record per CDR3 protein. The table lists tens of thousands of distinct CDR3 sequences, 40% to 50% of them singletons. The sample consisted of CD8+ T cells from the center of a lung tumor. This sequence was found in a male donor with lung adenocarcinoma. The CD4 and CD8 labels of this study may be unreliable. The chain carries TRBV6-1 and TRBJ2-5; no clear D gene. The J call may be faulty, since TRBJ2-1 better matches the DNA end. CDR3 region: CASSQATYRLNEQFF. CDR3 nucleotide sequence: TGTGCCAGCAGTCAGGCTACATACCGGCTTAATGAGCAGTTCTTC.